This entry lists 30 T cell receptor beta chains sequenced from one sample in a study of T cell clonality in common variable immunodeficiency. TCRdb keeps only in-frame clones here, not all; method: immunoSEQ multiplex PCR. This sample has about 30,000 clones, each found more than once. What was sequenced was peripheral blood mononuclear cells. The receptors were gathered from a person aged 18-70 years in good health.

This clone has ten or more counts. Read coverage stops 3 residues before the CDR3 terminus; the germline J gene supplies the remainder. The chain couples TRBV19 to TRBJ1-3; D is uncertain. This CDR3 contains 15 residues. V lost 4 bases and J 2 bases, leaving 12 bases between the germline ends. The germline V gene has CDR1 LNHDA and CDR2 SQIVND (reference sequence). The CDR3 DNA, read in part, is TGTGCCAGTAGTACCCCCCGCAGCGCTGGAAACACC. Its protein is CASSTPRSAGNT. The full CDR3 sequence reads CASSTPRSAGNTIYF.

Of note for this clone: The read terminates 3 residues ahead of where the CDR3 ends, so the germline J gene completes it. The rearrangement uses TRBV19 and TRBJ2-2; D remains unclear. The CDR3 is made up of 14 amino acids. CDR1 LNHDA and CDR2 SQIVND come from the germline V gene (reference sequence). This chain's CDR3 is CASSSSQYNSPLFF. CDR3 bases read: TGTGCCAGTAGTAGTTCTCAGTATAATTCACCG.

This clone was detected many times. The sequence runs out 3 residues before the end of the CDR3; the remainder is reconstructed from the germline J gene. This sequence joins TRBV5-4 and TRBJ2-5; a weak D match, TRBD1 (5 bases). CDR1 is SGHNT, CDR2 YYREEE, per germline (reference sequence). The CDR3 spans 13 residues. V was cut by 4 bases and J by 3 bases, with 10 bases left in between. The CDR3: CASSVGREETQYF. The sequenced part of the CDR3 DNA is TGTGCCAGCAGCGTGGGCAGGGAAGAGACC.

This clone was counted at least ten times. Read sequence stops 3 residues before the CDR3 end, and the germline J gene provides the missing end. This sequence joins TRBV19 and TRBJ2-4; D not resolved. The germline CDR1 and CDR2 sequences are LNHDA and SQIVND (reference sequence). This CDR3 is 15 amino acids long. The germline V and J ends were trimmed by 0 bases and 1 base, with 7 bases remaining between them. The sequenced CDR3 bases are TGTGCCAGTAGTATAGATCAGTCCGCCAAAAACATT. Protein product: CASSIDQSAKNI. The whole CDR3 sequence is CASSIDQSAKNIQYF.

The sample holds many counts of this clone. The sequenced part of the CDR3 DNA is TGCAGTGCTAGAAAACGACAGGGAGCCGATACG. Translation: CSARKRQGADT. In full, the CDR3 is CSARKRQGADTQYF. This sequence joins TRBV20-1 and TRBJ2-3; 7 nucleotides agree with TRBD1. The sequence runs out 3 residues before the end of the CDR3; the remainder is reconstructed from the germline J gene. V trimming: 2 bases; J trimming: 6 bases; junction bases outside the gene matches: 8. Germline-derived CDR1 and CDR2 are DFQATT and SNEGSKA (reference sequence). CDR3 size: 14 residues.

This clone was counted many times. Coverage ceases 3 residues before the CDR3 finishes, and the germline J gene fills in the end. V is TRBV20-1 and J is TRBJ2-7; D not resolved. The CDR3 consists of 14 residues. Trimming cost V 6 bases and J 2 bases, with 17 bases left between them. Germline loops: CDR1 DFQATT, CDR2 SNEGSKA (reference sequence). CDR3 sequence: CSAGPVLDPYEQYF. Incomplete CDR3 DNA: TGCAGTGCGGGTCCCGTCCTAGACCCCTACGAG.

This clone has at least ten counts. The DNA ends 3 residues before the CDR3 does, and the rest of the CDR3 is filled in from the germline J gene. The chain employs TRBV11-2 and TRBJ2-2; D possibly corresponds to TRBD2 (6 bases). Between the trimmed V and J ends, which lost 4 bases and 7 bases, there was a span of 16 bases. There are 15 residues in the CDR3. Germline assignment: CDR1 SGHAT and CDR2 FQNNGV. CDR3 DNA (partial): TGTGCCAGCAGCTCCCGACTAGATTTCGACGGGGAG. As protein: CASSSRLDFDGE. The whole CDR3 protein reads CASSSRLDFDGELFF.

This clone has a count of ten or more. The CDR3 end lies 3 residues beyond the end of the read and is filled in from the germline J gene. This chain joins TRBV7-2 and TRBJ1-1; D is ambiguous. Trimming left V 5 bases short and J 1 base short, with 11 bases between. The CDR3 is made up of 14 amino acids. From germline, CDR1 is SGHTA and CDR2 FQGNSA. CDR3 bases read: TGTGCCAGCAGCCGGGTCATACCGAACACTGAA. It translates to CASSRVIPNTE. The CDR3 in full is CASSRVIPNTEAFF.

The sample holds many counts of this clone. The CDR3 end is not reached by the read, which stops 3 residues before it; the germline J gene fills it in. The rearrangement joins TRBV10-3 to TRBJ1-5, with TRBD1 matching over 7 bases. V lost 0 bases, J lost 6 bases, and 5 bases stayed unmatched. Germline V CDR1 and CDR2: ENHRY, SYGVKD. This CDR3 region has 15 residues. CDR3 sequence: CAISESTGRAQPQHF. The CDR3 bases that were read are TGTGCCATCAGTGAGTCGACAGGGCGGGCTCAGCCC.

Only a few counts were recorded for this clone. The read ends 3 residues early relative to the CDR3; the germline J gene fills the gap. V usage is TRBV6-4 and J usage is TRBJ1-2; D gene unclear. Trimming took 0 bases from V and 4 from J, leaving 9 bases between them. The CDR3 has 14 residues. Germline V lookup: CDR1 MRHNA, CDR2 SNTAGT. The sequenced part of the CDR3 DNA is TGTGCCAGCAGTGACTCTGCAGGCGTCTATGGC. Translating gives CASSDSAGVYG. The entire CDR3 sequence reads CASSDSAGVYGYTF.

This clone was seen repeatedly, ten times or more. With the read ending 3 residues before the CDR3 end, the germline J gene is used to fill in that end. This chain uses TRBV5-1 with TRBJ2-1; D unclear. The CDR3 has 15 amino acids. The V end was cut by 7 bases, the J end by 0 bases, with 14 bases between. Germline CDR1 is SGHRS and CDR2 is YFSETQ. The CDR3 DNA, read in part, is TGCGCCAGCTATGACGTTCCTAGCTCCTACAATGAG. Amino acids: CASYDVPSSYNE. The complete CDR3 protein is CASYDVPSSYNEQFF.

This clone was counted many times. CDR3 DNA (partial): TGTGCCAGCAGTCCCTCCCGTTACGAG. This gives the protein CASSPSRYE. The whole CDR3 protein reads CASSPSRYEQYF. The J gene is TRBJ2-7, the V gene TRBV7-2; D is uncertain. Read data end 3 residues before the CDR3 end; the end is taken from the germline J gene. The CDR3 runs to 12 residues. The germline V gene encodes CDR1 SGHTA and CDR2 FQGNSA. Trimming removed 6 bases from V and 4 bases from J, with 10 bases in between.

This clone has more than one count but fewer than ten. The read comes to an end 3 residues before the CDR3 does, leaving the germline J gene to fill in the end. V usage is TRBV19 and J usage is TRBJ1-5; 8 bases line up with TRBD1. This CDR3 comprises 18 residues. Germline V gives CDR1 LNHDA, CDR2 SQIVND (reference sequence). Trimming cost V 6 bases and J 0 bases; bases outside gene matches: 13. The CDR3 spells CASRPSTGGRDSNQPQHF. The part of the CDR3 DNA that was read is TGTGCCAGTAGACCTAGTACAGGGGGAAGAGATAGCAATCAGCCC.

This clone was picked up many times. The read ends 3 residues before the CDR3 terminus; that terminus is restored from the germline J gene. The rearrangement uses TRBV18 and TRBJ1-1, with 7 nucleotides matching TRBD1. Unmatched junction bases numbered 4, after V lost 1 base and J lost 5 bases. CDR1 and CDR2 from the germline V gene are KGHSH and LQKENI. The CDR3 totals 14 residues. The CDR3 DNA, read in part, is TGTGCCAGCTCACCACAGGGGGCGAGGACTGAA. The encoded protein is CASSPQGARTE. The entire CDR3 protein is CASSPQGARTEAFF.

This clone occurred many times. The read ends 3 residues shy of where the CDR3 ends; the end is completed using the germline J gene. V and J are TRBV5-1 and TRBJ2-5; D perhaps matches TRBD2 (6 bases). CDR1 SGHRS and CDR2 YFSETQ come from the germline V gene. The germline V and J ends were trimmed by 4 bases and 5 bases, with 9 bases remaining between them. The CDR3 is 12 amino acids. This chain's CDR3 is CASSPEGETQYF. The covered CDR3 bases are TGCGCCAGCAGCCCGGAGGGGGAGACC.

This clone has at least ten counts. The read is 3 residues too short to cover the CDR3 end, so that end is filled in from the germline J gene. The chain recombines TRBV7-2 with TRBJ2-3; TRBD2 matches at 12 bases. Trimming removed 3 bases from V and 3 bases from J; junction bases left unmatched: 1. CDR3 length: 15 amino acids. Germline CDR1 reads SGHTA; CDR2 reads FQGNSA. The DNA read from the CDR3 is TGTGCCAGCAGCTTTGGACTAGCGGGGACAGATACG. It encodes CASSFGLAGTDT. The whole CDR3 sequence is CASSFGLAGTDTQYF.

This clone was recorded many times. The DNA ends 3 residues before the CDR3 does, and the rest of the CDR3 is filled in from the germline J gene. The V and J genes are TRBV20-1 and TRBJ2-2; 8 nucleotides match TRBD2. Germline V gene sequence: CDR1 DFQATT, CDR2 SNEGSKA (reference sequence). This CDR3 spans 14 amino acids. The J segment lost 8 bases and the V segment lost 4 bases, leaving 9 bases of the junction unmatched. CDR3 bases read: TGCAGTGCTATGGATAACGGGGGGGCGGGGGAG. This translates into CSAMDNGGAGE. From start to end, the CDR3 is CSAMDNGGAGELFF.

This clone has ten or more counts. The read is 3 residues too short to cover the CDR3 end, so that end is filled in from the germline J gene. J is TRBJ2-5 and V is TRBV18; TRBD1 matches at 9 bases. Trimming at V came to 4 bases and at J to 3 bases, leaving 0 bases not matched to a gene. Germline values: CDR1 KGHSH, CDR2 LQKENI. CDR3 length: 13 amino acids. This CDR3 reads CASSRQGEETQYF. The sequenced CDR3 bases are TGTGCCAGCTCACGACAGGGGGAAGAGACC.

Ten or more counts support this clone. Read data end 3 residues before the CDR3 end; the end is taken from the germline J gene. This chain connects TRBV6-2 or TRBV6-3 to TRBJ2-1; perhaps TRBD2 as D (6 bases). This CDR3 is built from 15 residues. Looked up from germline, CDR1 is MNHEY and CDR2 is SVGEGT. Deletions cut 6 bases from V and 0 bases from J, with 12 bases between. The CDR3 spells CASRRGGDSYNEQFF. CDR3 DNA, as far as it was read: TGTGCCAGCAGACGGGGCGGGGACTCCTACAATGAG.

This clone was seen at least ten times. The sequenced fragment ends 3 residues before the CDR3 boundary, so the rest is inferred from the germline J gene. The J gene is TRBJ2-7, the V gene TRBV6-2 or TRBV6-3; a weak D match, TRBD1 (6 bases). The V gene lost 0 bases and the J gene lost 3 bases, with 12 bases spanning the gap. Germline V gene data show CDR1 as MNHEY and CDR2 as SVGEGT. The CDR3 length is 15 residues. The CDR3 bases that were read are TGTGCCAGCAGTTACTCGGGGGCACGGTTCTACGAG. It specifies CASSYSGARFYE. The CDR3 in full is CASSYSGARFYEQYF.

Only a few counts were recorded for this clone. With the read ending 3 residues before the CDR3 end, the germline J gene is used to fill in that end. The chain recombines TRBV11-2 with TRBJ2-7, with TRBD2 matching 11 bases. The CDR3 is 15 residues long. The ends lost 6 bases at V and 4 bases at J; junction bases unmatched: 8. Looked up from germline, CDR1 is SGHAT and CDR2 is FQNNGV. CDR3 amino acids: CASRGWGLADYEQYF. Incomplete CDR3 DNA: TGTGCCAGCAGGGGGTGGGGACTAGCGGATTACGAG.

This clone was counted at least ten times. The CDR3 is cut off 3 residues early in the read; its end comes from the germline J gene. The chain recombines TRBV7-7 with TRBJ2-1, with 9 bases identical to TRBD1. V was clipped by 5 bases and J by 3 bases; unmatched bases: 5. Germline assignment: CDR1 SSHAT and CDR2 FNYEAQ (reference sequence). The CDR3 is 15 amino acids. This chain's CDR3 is CASSLGTGRYNEQFF. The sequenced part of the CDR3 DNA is TGTGCCAGCAGCCTGGGGACAGGGCGCTACAATGAG.

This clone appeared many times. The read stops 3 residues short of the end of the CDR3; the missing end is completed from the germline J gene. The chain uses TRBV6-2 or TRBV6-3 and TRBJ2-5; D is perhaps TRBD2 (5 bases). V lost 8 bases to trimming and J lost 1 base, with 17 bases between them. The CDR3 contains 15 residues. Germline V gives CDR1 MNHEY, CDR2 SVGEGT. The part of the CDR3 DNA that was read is TGTGCCAGCTCCACGATTCGGGGTGGCCAAGAGACC. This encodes CASSTIRGGQET. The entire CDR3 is CASSTIRGGQETQYF.

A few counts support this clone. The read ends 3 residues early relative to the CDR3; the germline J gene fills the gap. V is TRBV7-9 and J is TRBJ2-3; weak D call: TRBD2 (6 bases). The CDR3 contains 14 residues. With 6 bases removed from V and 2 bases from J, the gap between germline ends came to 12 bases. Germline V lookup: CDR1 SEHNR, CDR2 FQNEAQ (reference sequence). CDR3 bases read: TGTGCCAGCAGTTTCGGGGGAGACACAGATACG. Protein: CASSFGGDTDT. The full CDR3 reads CASSFGGDTDTQYF. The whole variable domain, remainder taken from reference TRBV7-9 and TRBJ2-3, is DTGVSQNPRHKITKRGQNVTFRCDPISEHNRLYWYRQTLGQGPEFLTYFQNEAQLEKSRLLSDRFSAERPKGSFSTLEIQRTEQGDSAMYLCASSFGGDTDTQYFGPGTRLTVL.

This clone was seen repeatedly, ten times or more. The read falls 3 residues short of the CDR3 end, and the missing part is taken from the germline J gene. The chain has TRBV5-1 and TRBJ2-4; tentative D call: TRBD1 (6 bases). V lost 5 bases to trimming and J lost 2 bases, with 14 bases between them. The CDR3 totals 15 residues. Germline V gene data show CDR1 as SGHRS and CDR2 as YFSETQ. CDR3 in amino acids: CASSRTDGTKNIQYF. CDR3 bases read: TGCGCCAGCAGTAGGACAGACGGGACCAAAAACATT.

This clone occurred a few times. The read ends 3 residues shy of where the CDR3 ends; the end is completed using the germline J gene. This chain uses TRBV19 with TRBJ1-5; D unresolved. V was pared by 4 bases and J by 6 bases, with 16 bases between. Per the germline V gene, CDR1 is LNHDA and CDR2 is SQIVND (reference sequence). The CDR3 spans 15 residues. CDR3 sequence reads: CASSRSRGGSQPQHF. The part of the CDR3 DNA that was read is TGTGCCAGTAGTAGGAGCCGGGGAGGAAGTCAGCCC.

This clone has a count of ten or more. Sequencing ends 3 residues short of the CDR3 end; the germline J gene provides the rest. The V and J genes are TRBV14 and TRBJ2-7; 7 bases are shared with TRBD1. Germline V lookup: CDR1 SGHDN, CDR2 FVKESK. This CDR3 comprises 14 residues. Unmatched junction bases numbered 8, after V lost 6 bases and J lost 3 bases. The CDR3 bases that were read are TGTGCCAGCAGATGGGCCTCAGGGGGCTACGAG. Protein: CASRWASGGYE. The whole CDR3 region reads CASRWASGGYEQYF.

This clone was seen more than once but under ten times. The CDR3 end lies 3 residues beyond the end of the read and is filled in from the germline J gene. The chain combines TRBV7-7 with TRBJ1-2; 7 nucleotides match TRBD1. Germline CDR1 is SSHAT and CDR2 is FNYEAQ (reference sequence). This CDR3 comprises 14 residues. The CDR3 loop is CASSPSGTVYDYTF. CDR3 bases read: TGTGCCAGCAGCCCTAGCGGGACAGTCTACGAC.

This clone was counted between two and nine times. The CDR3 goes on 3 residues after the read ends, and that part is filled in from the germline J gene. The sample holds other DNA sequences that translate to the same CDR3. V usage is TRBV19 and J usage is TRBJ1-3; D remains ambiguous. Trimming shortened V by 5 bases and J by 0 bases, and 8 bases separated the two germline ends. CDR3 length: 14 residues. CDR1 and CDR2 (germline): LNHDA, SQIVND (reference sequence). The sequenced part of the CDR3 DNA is TGTGCCAGTAGTGATTACTACTCTGGAAACACC. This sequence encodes CASSDYYSGNT. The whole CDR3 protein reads CASSDYYSGNTIYF.

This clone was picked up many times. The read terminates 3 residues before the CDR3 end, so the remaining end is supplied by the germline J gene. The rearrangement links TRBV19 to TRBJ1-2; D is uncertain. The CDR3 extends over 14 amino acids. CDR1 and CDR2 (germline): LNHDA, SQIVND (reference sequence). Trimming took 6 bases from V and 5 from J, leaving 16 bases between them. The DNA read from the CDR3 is TGTGCCAGTAGCTATCCACAGAATGGGTATGGC. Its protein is CASSYPQNGYG. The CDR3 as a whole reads CASSYPQNGYGYTF.